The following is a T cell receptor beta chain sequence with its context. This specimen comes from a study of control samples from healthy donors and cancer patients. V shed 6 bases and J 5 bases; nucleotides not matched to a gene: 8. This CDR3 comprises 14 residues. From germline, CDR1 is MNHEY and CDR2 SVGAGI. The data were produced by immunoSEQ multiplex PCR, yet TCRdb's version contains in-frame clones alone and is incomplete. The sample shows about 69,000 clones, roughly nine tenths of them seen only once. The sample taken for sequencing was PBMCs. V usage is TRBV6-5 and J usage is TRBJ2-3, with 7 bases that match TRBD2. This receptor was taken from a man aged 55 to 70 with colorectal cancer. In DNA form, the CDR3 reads TGTGCCAGCAGGGTGCTTGGGACTATAGATACGCAGTATTTT. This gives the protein CASRVLGTIDTQYF.